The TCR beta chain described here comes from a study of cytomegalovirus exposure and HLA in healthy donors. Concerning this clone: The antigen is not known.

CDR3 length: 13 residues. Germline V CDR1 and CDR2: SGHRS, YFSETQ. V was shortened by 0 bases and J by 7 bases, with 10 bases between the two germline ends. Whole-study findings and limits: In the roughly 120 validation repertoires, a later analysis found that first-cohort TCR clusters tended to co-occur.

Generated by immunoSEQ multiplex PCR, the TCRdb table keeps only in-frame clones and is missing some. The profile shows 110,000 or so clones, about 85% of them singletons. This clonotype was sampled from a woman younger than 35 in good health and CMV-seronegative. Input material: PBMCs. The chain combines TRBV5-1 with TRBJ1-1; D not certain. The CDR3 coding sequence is TGCGCCAGCAGCTTGGTAGGCGGATTTGAAGCTTTCTTT. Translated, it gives CASSLVGGFEAFF.